These 30 T cell receptor beta chains originate from one sample sequenced in a study of regulatory T cells in long-lasting Graves disease. Construction of the TCR beta libraries employed iRepertoire HTBI primers in conjunction with Arm-PCR of CDR3 regions. TCRdb reprocessed the multiplex PCR reads via MiXCR and lists one record per CDR3 protein. The table includes 250,000 to 300,000 distinct CDR3 sequences, under 20% detected once. Time point described: newly diagnosed GD, antithyroid drugs for less than 3 months. RNA isolated from PBMCs was used to make the TCR library. In addition, the sample was reused for a study of T cells in Graves' hyperthyroidism and ophthalmopathy.

Here the sequenced sample was peripheral blood mononuclear cells (PBMCs), taken at new diagnosis, from a patient treated with antithyroid drugs. These receptors were collected from a woman aged 25 to 45 with Graves disease.

This clonotype was seen at least ten times. V and J are TRBV3-1 and TRBJ1-2; 7 bases map to TRBD1. Trimming at V came to 0 bases and at J to 6 bases, leaving 7 bases not matched to a gene. In germline, CDR1 is LGHDT, CDR2 YNNKEL (reference sequence). CDR3 length: 15 residues. CDR3 loop: CASSQDSRGDDGYTF. CDR3 DNA sequence: TGTGCCAGCAGCCAAGATTCCAGGGGGGATGATGGCTACACCTTC.

This clonotype has more than one count but fewer than ten. Possible read error: a much larger clone is one base away. This chain uses TRBV7-2 with TRBJ2-1; TRBD2 matches at 8 bases. This CDR3 region has 16 residues. The germline gives CDR1 SGHTA, CDR2 FQGNSA. V shed 9 bases and J 3 bases; nucleotides not matched to a gene: 13. The chain's CDR3 is CASFPVAGSDYNEQFF. The CDR3 nucleotides are TGTGCCAGTTTCCCGGTAGCGGGGAGCGACTACAATGAGCAGTTCTTC.

The chain couples TRBV20-1 to TRBJ2-3; 11 positions agree with TRBD2. Germline CDR1 is DFQATT and CDR2 is SNEGSKA (reference sequence). The ends lost 4 bases at V and 3 bases at J; junction bases unmatched: 3. The CDR3 runs to 14 residues. The DNA for the CDR3 is TGCAGTGCTAAACTAGCGGGGGCAACAGATACGCAGTATTTT. Encoded protein: CSAKLAGATDTQYF.

This clonotype was found many times. CDR3 sequence: CASLRQAGLPGYTF. CDR3 nucleotide sequence: TGTGCCTCACTCAGGCAGGCAGGTCTACCTGGCTACACCTTC. This rearrangement joins TRBV12-3 or TRBV12-4 to TRBJ1-2; D uncertain. The CDR3 totals 14 residues. Trimming shortened V by 11 bases and J by 7 bases, and 23 bases separated the two germline ends.

J is TRBJ2-5 and V is TRBV11-2; TRBD2 matches at 14 bases. V lost 3 bases to trimming and J lost 5 bases; unmatched junction nucleotides: 8. Germline CDR1 SGHAT, CDR2 FQNNGV. The CDR3 totals 17 residues. CDR3 sequence: CASSFVGLAGAGETQYF. The CDR3 bases are TGTGCCAGCAGCTTTGTGGGACTAGCGGGGGCCGGGGAGACCCAGTACTTC. The full variable domain, with the rest looked up from reference TRBV11-2 and TRBJ2-5, is EAGVAQSPRYKIIEKRQSVAFWCNPISGHATLYWYQQILGQGPKLLIQFQNNGVVDDSQLPKDRFSAERLKGVDSTLKIQPAKLEDSAVYLCASSFVGLAGAGETQYFGPGTRLLVL.

This clonotype was picked up many times. The chain combines TRBV2 with TRBJ1-2, with D hard to call. V lost 3 bases and J 10 bases, leaving 9 bases between the germline ends. Per germline, CDR1 SNHLY and CDR2 FYNNEI. The CDR3 spans 11 residues. CDR3 residues: CASSEQWIYTF. DNA of the CDR3: TGTGCCAGCAGTGAGCAGTGGATCTACACCTTC.

This clonotype was counted at least ten times. The CDR3 DNA is TGTGCCAGCAGTGATAAACAGGCCGGCGCTCAGCCCCAGCATTTT. This gives the protein CASSDKQAGAQPQHF. The chain couples TRBV2 to TRBJ1-5; possible D gene TRBD1, 5 bases. Per germline, CDR1 SNHLY and CDR2 FYNNEI. This CDR3 has 15 residues. V lost 3 bases to trimming and J lost 6 bases, with 15 bases between them. Drawing the rest from reference TRBV2 and TRBJ1-5, the complete variable domain is EPEVTQTPSHQVTQMGQEVILRCVPISNHLYFYWYRQILGQKVEFLVSFYNNEISEKSEIFDDQFSVERPDGSNFTLKIRSTKLEDSAMYFCASSDKQAGAQPQHFGDGTRLSIL.

The genes are TRBV5-1 and TRBJ2-7, with 14 bases lining up with TRBD2. Unmatched junction bases numbered 11, after V lost 6 bases and J lost 3 bases. CDR1 is SGHRS, CDR2 YFSETQ, per germline. The CDR3 runs 17 residues. The CDR3 loop reads CASKPRTSGGLYYEQYF. The CDR3 DNA reads as TGCGCCAGCAAGCCAAGGACTAGCGGGGGGCTATACTACGAGCAGTACTTC.

Many counts were recorded for this clonotype. The CDR3 loop is CASSRRQGANSPLHF. CDR3 nucleotides: TGTGCCAGCAGCAGGCGACAGGGTGCTAATTCACCCCTCCACTTT. The genes are TRBV5-5 and TRBJ1-6, with 7 positions matching TRBD1. This CDR3 has 15 amino acids. Losses at the gene ends were 4 bases for V and 6 bases for J; bases not matched to a gene: 7. Per germline, CDR1 SGHKS and CDR2 YYEKEE (reference sequence).

There are many counts of this clonotype. This rearrangement joins TRBV11-2 to TRBJ1-1, with D unresolved. The V and J ends lost 5 bases and 0 bases respectively, with 13 bases between them. The CDR3 length is 15 residues. Germline values: CDR1 SGHAT, CDR2 FQNNGV. Here the CDR3 DNA reads TGTGCCAGCAGCCCGAGAGCAGAAATGAACACTGAAGCTTTCTTT. Translating it yields CASSPRAEMNTEAFF.

This clonotype was seen at least ten times. This chain uses TRBV6-1 with TRBJ2-7; TRBD1 is a possible D gene (6 bases). Germline CDR1 is MNHNS and CDR2 is SASEGT. The CDR3 sequence is 16 residues long. The ends were cut back, 3 bases at V and 4 bases at J, with 19 bases in the middle. The CDR3 here is CASSDNGGSGVYEQYF. The CDR3 region has the DNA TGTGCCAGCAGTGATAATGGGGGCTCGGGCGTGTACGAGCAGTACTTC.

This clonotype was recorded many times. The gene calls are TRBV6-2 or TRBV6-3 and TRBJ2-7, with 12 nucleotides matching TRBD2. V dropped 8 bases and J dropped 4; count of bases not matched to a gene: 9. This CDR3 region has 15 residues. In germline, CDR1 is MNHEY, CDR2 SVGEGT. CDR3 DNA: TGTGCCAGCGGGAGACTAGCGGGGGATTATTACGAGCAGTACTTC. Translating gives CASGRLAGDYYEQYF.

The J gene is TRBJ2-7, the V gene TRBV20-1; TRBD1 matches 8 bases. The CDR3 length is 11 residues. The V gene end was trimmed by 5 bases and the J gene end by 6 bases; junction bases not matched to a gene: 3. Germline V CDR1 and CDR2: DFQATT, SNEGSKA (reference sequence). Written as DNA, the CDR3 is TGCAGTGCTTTTACAGGGGGCGAGCAGTACTTC. This gives the protein CSAFTGGEQYF.

The V and J genes are TRBV5-1 and TRBJ2-2; D perhaps matches TRBD1 (5 bases). The germline gives CDR1 SGHRS, CDR2 YFSETQ. V lost 3 bases to trimming and J lost 5 bases, with 14 bases between them. There are 15 residues in the CDR3. The CDR3 DNA follows: TGCGCCAGCAGCTCGCGTGCCCCAGGGACCGGGGAGCTGTTTTTT. Encoded protein: CASSSRAPGTGELFF.

This clonotype was picked up a small number of times. The chain joins TRBV5-4 to TRBJ1-2; TRBD1 matches at 8 bases. Per the germline V gene, CDR1 is SGHNT and CDR2 is YYREEE (reference sequence). This CDR3 contains 14 residues. J was trimmed by 4 bases and V by 4 bases; bases with no gene match: 6. CDR3 region: CASSEGQEPYGYTF. CDR3 bases: TGTGCCAGCAGCGAGGGACAGGAGCCCTATGGCTACACCTTC. The complete variable domain, with remaining parts taken from reference TRBV5-4 and TRBJ1-2, reads ETGVTQSPTHLIKTRGQQVTLRCSSQSGHNTVSWYQQALGQGPQFIFQYYREEENGRGNFPPRFSGLQFPNYSSELNVNALELDDSALYLCASSEGQEPYGYTFGSGTRLTVV.

This clonotype was counted many times. The CDR3 loop reads CASATLGMDYTF. CDR3 bases: TGCGCCAGCGCTACCCTGGGGATGGACTACACCTTC. The rearrangement joins TRBV10-2 to TRBJ1-2, with no clear D. CDR1 is WSHSY, CDR2 SAAADI, per germline. V was cut by 8 bases and J by 10 bases, with 17 bases left in between. There are 12 residues in the CDR3.

This chain links TRBV2 with TRBJ2-3; 13 bases match TRBD2. CDR3 size: 17 residues. The junction had 12 bases not matched to a gene; V was cut back by 7 bases and J by 5 bases. The V gene's germline CDR1 is SNHLY and CDR2 FYNNEI. The CDR3 loop is CASTSTSGGVILDTQYF. As DNA, the CDR3 is TGTGCCAGCACTTCAACTAGCGGGGGGGTGATATTAGATACGCAGTATTTT. The full variable domain, its missing parts supplied by reference TRBV2 and TRBJ2-3, is EPEVTQTPSHQVTQMGQEVILRCVPISNHLYFYWYRQILGQKVEFLVSFYNNEISEKSEIFDDQFSVERPDGSNFTLKIRSTKLEDSAMYFCASTSTSGGVILDTQYFGPGTRLTVL.

In its sample, this clonotype was seen many times. The rearrangement uses TRBV10-3 and TRBJ2-7; 9 bases map to TRBD1. Germline-derived CDR1 and CDR2 are ENHRY and SYGVKD. Trimming removed 0 bases from V and 2 bases from J; junction bases left unmatched: 11. The CDR3 has 18 amino acids. The CDR3 sequence: CAISESMSLGQGAYEQYF. CDR3 bases: TGTGCCATCAGTGAGTCAATGTCTTTGGGACAGGGAGCCTACGAGCAGTACTTC.

This clonotype was seen at least ten times. V usage is TRBV7-6 and J usage is TRBJ2-3; a possible D gene is TRBD2 (6 bases). V shed 0 bases and J shed 5 bases, with 9 bases lying between them. The CDR3 covers 14 residues. Per the germline V gene, CDR1 is SGHVS and CDR2 is FNYEAQ. This CDR3 reads CASSLAAEGDTQYF. The CDR3 DNA is TGTGCCAGCAGCTTAGCAGCGGAGGGAGATACGCAGTATTTT.

This clonotype was observed a few times. The genes are TRBV9 and TRBJ2-1; TRBD1 or TRBD2 may be the D gene (6 bases each). The DNA end lines up better with TRBJ2-5; the J call may be wrong. The CDR3 runs to 16 residues. From germline, CDR1 is SGDLS and CDR2 YYNGEE. The CDR3 DNA reads TGTGCCAGCAGCGCTCAGGGAGGACAGTTCCAAGAGACCCAGTACTTC. This encodes CASSAQGGQFQETQYF.

This chain connects TRBV9 to TRBJ1-1; D might be TRBD1 (5 bases). V lost 2 bases to trimming and J lost 1 base, with 9 bases between them. This CDR3 contains 14 residues. Germline values: CDR1 SGDLS, CDR2 YYNGEE. CDR3 nucleotide sequence: TGTGCCAGCAGCGTGGACACCGGGAACACTGAAGCTTTCTTT. It translates to CASSVDTGNTEAFF.

The chain joins TRBV5-6 to TRBJ1-1; no clear D gene. The germline V gene encodes CDR1 SGHDT and CDR2 YYEEEE. The CDR3 covers 12 residues. V was clipped by 0 bases and J by 8 bases, with 8 bases between them. As DNA, the CDR3 is TGTGCCAGCAGCTTGGGAGGGTTGGAAGCTTTCTTT. It codes for CASSLGGLEAFF.

On this clonotype itself: Given a much more abundant clone one base away, this may be a read error. Likely a read error: the CDR3 ends without its conserved phenylalanine or tryptophan. The chain combines TRBV5-1 with TRBJ1-4; D possibly corresponds to TRBD1 (6 bases). Germline V gene sequence: CDR1 SGHRS, CDR2 YFSETQ. There are 15 residues in the CDR3. V gave up 4 bases and J gave up 0 bases, with 10 bases separating them. DNA for the CDR3: TGCGCCAGCAGCGTGACAGGATCAACTAATGAAAAACTGTTTCTT. It encodes CASSVTGSTNEKLFL.

This clonotype was seen at least ten times. This chain uses TRBV7-2 with TRBJ2-5; tentative D call: TRBD1 (6 bases). CDR1 and CDR2 (germline): SGHTA, FQGNSA. Trimming shortened V by 5 bases and J by 2 bases, and 12 bases separated the two germline ends. CDR3 length: 14 residues. The CDR3 here is CASSHRDKQETQYF. Here the CDR3 DNA reads TGTGCCAGCAGCCACCGGGACAAACAAGAGACCCAGTACTTC.

At least ten counts were recorded for this clonotype. The chain is built from TRBV5-1 and TRBJ1-6; the D gene is possibly TRBD1 (5 bases). The germline CDR1 and CDR2 sequences are SGHRS and YFSETQ. The CDR3 loop spans 15 amino acids. V lost 0 bases and J lost 7, with 11 bases in between. The CDR3 bases are TGCGCCAGCAGCTTGGGGGGCGACCCGAATTCACCCCTCCACTTT. Its protein product is CASSLGGDPNSPLHF. Complete variable domain (other parts from reference TRBV5-1 and TRBJ1-6): KAGVTQTPRYLIKTRGQQVTLSCSPISGHRSVSWYQQTPGQGLQFLFEYFSETQRNKGNFPGRFSGRQFSNSRSEMNVSTLELGDSALYLCASSLGGDPNSPLHFGNGTRLTVT.

This clonotype was seen repeatedly, ten times or more. The chain uses TRBV7-9 and TRBJ2-1, with 7 bases aligning to TRBD1. The V gene end was trimmed by 5 bases and the J gene end by 0 bases; junction bases not matched to a gene: 7. The CDR3 extends over 16 amino acids. Germline V gene sequence: CDR1 SEHNR, CDR2 FQNEAQ (reference sequence). DNA for the CDR3: TGTGCCAGCAGCCGTAGACAGGGCAGCTCCTACAATGAGCAGTTCTTC. It encodes CASSRRQGSSYNEQFF.

The chain couples TRBV2 to TRBJ2-3; no reliable D call. V was shortened by 4 bases and J by 4 bases, with 15 bases between the two germline ends. The length of the CDR3 is 15 residues. The germline gives CDR1 SNHLY, CDR2 FYNNEI. The CDR3 region is CASSVRAAKPDTQYF. The CDR3 DNA follows: TGTGCCAGCAGTGTACGGGCAGCAAAGCCAGATACGCAGTATTTT.

This clonotype was found many times. This chain links TRBV6-1 with TRBJ1-4; 9 bases match TRBD1. The trim removed 4 bases at V and 5 bases at J, leaving 5 bases unmatched. Germline V CDR1 and CDR2: MNHNS, SASEGT. The CDR3 spans 15 residues. CDR3 protein: CASSVTGGLNEKLFF. The CDR3 coding sequence is TGTGCCAGCAGTGTCACAGGGGGCTTAAATGAAAAACTGTTTTTT.

This clonotype has only a few counts. DNA for the CDR3: TGTGCCAGCAGCCCGGGACTCGAGAACACCGGGGAGCTGTTTTTT. Its protein product is CASSPGLENTGELFF. The chain is built from TRBV7-9 and TRBJ2-2; perhaps TRBD2 as D (6 bases). The germline V gene encodes CDR1 SEHNR and CDR2 FQNEAQ (reference sequence). V lost 5 bases to trimming and J lost 1 base, with 11 bases between them. This CDR3 is 15 amino acids long.

The sample holds many counts of this clonotype. The rearrangement uses TRBV11-1 and TRBJ1-6, with no clear D. Germline V gene data show CDR1 as SGHAT and CDR2 as FQDESV (reference sequence). The CDR3 spans 16 residues. Between the trimmed V and J ends, which lost 4 bases and 10 bases, there was a span of 20 bases. CDR3 in amino acids: CASSSSDRPAQSPLHF. The CDR3 DNA sequence: TGTGCCAGCAGCTCCTCTGACCGACCGGCACAGTCACCCCTCCACTTT.